This record covers a single T cell receptor beta chain. Its matching antigen is unknown. These data belong to a study of T cell responses to AZD1222 COVID-19 vaccine. Points from the study as a whole: The study identified only five or six AZD1222 recipients as seropositive at baseline. Among spike-specific TCRs, nearly half reportedly target unmutated variant regions. Repertoire sampling was restricted to post-peak T cell response timepoints.

Sequenced by immunoSEQ multiplex PCR; TCRdb stores in-frame clones only, minus some. The top ten hold 2% to 3% of the sample, which has about 120,000 clones, approximately 86% seen once. Germline CDR1 and CDR2: MNHEY and SVGAGI. This CDR3 comprises 14 residues. The V and J ends lost 6 bases and 2 bases respectively, with 13 bases between them. Recipients boosted at about 4 weeks or about 12 weeks are pooled. The rearrangement joins TRBV6-5 to TRBJ1-1; maybe TRBD1 (6 bases). The source is an adult who received the AZD1222 COVID-19 vaccine. The sequencing used peripheral blood, collected 28 days after the second AZD1222 dose. The CDR3 here is CASSWGRGNTEAFF. As DNA, the CDR3 is TGTGCCAGCAGCTGGGGCAGGGGAAACACTGAAGCTTTCTTT.